These 19 T cell receptor beta chains were all obtained from the same sample, sequenced in a study of shared clonotypes between healthy human individuals. The method was immunoSEQ multiplex PCR; TCRdb's version includes in-frame clones alone and lacks a portion of them. This sample has about 380,000 clones, with roughly 96% found just once. Sequencing used memory CD8+ T cells sorted from blood. The subset is: CD45RO+ cells pooled with CCR7-negative TemRA cells. The receptors originated from a man aged 25 to 45 in good health.

The rearrangement links TRBV6-5 to TRBJ1-2, with TRBD1 matching over 8 bases. The V and J ends lost 2 bases and 4 bases, in that order; junction bases with no gene match: 3. CDR3 length: 14 residues. Germline V lookup: CDR1 MNHEY, CDR2 SVGAGI. CDR3 DNA sequence: TGTGCCAGCAGTTACCGGGACAGGTTCTATGGCTACACCTTC. It is translated as CASSYRDRFYGYTF.

J is TRBJ1-2 and V is TRBV7-2; D unresolved. V was pared by 4 bases and J by 2 bases, with 2 bases between. The CDR3 covers 11 residues. Germline V gives CDR1 SGHTA, CDR2 FQGNSA. The chain's CDR3 is CASSSNYGYTF. In DNA form, the CDR3 reads TGTGCCAGCAGCTCCAACTATGGCTACACCTTC.

V usage is TRBV5-1 and J usage is TRBJ2-1; D call uncertain. The CDR3 is made up of 15 amino acids. Germline lookup yields CDR1 SGHRS and CDR2 YFSETQ. The V end lost 4 bases, the J end lost 4 bases, and 15 bases lay between the germline ends. CDR3: CASSPPLSGYNEQFF. The CDR3 coding sequence is TGCGCCAGCAGCCCGCCACTGTCAGGTTACAATGAGCAGTTCTTC.

V and J are TRBV19 and TRBJ2-2; the match to TRBD1 covers 8 bases. Germline loops: CDR1 LNHDA, CDR2 SQIVND (reference sequence). This CDR3 has 14 residues. V lost 6 bases and J lost 6; bases outside the gene matches: 6. This CDR3 reads CASRLGQVPGELFF. The CDR3 nucleotides are TGTGCCAGTAGATTGGGACAGGTGCCCGGGGAGCTGTTTTTT.

The table lists this clone with a count of one. The rearrangement joins TRBV5-1 to TRBJ1-1; 10 nucleotides agree with TRBD1. CDR1 and CDR2 (germline): SGHRS, YFSETQ. The junction had 7 bases not matched to a gene; V was cut back by 4 bases and J by 4 bases. The CDR3 extends over 15 amino acids. The CDR3 region is CASSPDRGFSTEAFF. CDR3 coding DNA: TGCGCCAGCAGCCCGGACAGGGGGTTTAGCACTGAAGCTTTCTTT. The whole variable domain, filled in from reference TRBV5-1 and TRBJ1-1, reads KAGVTQTPRYLIKTRGQQVTLSCSPISGHRSVSWYQQTPGQGLQFLFEYFSETQRNKGNFPGRFSGRQFSNSRSEMNVSTLELGDSALYLCASSPDRGFSTEAFFGQGTRLTVV.

The chain couples TRBV30 to TRBJ2-3, with 8 bases that match TRBD2. This CDR3 contains 12 residues. Germline values: CDR1 GTSNPN, CDR2 SVGIG (reference sequence). The CDR3 DNA reads as TGTGCGGTGGGCGGGAGGACAGATACGCAGTATTTT. It codes for CAVGGRTDTQYF.

This clone has a single count. V and J are TRBV5-1 and TRBJ2-1; 11 bases are shared with TRBD1. V trimming: 7 bases; J trimming: 4 bases; junction bases outside the gene matches: 4. Germline CDR1 and CDR2: SGHRS and YFSETQ. The CDR3 loop spans 14 amino acids. CDR3 residues: CASGGQGVYNEQFF. The CDR3 nucleotides read TGCGCCAGCGGGGGACAGGGGGTGTACAATGAGCAGTTCTTC.

The rearrangement joins TRBV9 to TRBJ2-5, with D unclear. Germline CDR1 is SGDLS and CDR2 is YYNGEE. The CDR3 loop spans 15 amino acids. The V end lost 0 bases, the J end lost 5 bases, and 14 bases lay between the germline ends. The CDR3 coding sequence is TGTGCCAGCAGCGTAGCTGAAGGGTTTCTCGAGACCCAGTACTTC. Translation gives CASSVAEGFLETQYF.

The gene calls are TRBV5-1 and TRBJ2-3, with no clear D. The CDR3 is 14 residues long. The germline V gene has CDR1 SGHRS and CDR2 YFSETQ. The V gene lost 2 bases and the J gene lost 0 bases, with 7 bases spanning the gap. The CDR3 DNA reads TGCGCCAGCAGCTTTTCGGAAAGCACAGATACGCAGTATTTT. Its protein product is CASSFSESTDTQYF.

The rearrangement uses TRBV27 and TRBJ2-3, with 8 bases fitting TRBD1. The CDR3 loop spans 16 amino acids. CDR1 MNHEY and CDR2 SMNVEV come from the germline V gene (reference sequence). Unmatched junction bases numbered 9, after V lost 7 bases and J lost 0 bases. CDR3 DNA: TGTGCCAGCAACTTATACGGGGACAGGAGCACAGATACGCAGTATTTT. This sequence encodes CASNLYGDRSTDTQYF.

This clone was detected only once. The junction departs from the called germline gene at one end, perhaps through a read error. This sequence joins TRBV6-4 and TRBJ1-2, with D unresolved. CDR1 is MRHNA and CDR2 is SNTAGT in the germline V gene. There are 10 residues in the CDR3. The CDR3 protein is CASRDYGYTF. The CDR3 region has the DNA TGTGCCAGCAGAGACTATGGCTACACCTTC.

Details on this clone: This sample includes further DNA sequences coding for the same CDR3. The chain couples TRBV2 to TRBJ2-7; D is unclear. Trimming removed 0 bases at V and 3 bases at J, with 6 bases between. This CDR3 is 13 amino acids long. Germline V gene sequence: CDR1 SNHLY, CDR2 FYNNEI. The CDR3 loop is CASSEAGFYEQYF. CDR3 coding DNA: TGTGCCAGCAGTGAAGCAGGGTTCTACGAGCAGTACTTC.

V and J are TRBV5-4 and TRBJ2-7; TRBD1 matches at 9 bases. V trimming: 0 bases; J trimming: 3 bases; junction bases outside the gene matches: 1. The CDR3 is 14 residues long. Per germline, CDR1 SGHNT and CDR2 YYREEE (reference sequence). Here the CDR3 reads CASSLGQGDYEQYF. CDR3 in DNA: TGTGCCAGCAGCTTGGGACAGGGGGACTACGAGCAGTACTTC.

This chain links TRBV29-1 with TRBJ2-3; D is unclear. Germline CDR1 reads SQVTM; CDR2 reads ANQGSEA. Between the trimmed V and J ends, which lost 6 bases and 4 bases, there was a span of 17 bases. CDR3 length: 14 amino acids. The chain's CDR3 is CSVHPTTTADTQYF. CDR3 nucleotide sequence: TGCAGCGTCCACCCAACTACGACCGCAGATACGCAGTATTTT.

The chain joins TRBV28 to TRBJ2-3, with D possibly matching TRBD1 (6 bases). Trimming shortened V by 5 bases and J by 0 bases, and 15 bases separated the two germline ends. The CDR3 is 16 amino acids. The germline CDR1 and CDR2 sequences are MDHEN and SYDVKM. The CDR3 loop reads CASSAGQLPSTDTQYF. The CDR3, as DNA: TGTGCCAGCAGTGCCGGACAGTTACCTAGCACAGATACGCAGTATTTT.

The J gene is TRBJ2-7, the V gene TRBV7-9; TRBD1 agrees at 9 bases. Germline CDR1 and CDR2: SEHNR and FQNEAQ (reference sequence). The V gene end was trimmed by 3 bases and the J gene end by 2 bases; junction bases not matched to a gene: 2. The CDR3 length is 14 residues. The CDR3 DNA is TGTGCCAGCAGCTTTGGGACAGGGCCCTACGAGCAGTACTTC. Its protein product is CASSFGTGPYEQYF.

The chain employs TRBV7-2 and TRBJ2-6, with a weak D call TRBD2 (6 bases). The germline CDR1 and CDR2 sequences are SGHTA and FQGNSA. This CDR3 is 14 amino acids long. V was trimmed by 5 bases and J by 4 bases, leaving 9 bases between them. CDR3 in DNA: TGTGCCAGCAGCCTCGGGGGAGGGGCCAACGTCCTGACTTTC. Translated: CASSLGGGANVLTF. The whole variable domain, remainder taken from reference TRBV7-2 and TRBJ2-6, is GAGVSQSPSNKVTEKGKDVELRCDPISGHTALYWYRQSLGQGLEFLIYFQGNSAPDKSGLPSDRFSAERTGGSVSTLTIQRTQQEDSAVYLCASSLGGGANVLTFGAGSRLTVL.

This chain joins TRBV30 and TRBJ2-1; the D gene is possibly TRBD2 (5 bases). V was pared by 7 bases and J by 4 bases, with 5 bases between. This CDR3 spans 10 amino acids. Germline V gene sequence: CDR1 GTSNPN, CDR2 SVGIG (reference sequence). CDR3 nucleotide sequence: TGTGCCTCGGGATACAATGAGCAGTTCTTC. This codes for CASGYNEQFF.

The V call is TRBV11-2, the J call TRBJ2-5, with a tentative D call TRBD1 (6 bases). Germline loops: CDR1 SGHAT, CDR2 FQNNGV. The CDR3 is made up of 16 amino acids. The ends were cut back, 3 bases at V and 4 bases at J, with 18 bases in the middle. CDR3 region: CASSFNPRDIGETQYF. DNA of the CDR3: TGTGCCAGCAGCTTCAACCCCCGGGACATAGGAGAGACCCAGTACTTC.